The following is a TCR beta chain sequence with its context. This entry is derived from a study of technical replicates of blood from several donors. Per germline, CDR1 SGHAT and CDR2 FQNNGV. Trimming shortened V by 3 bases and J by 5 bases, and 7 bases separated the two germline ends. This CDR3 spans 12 amino acids. Repertoires were generated with immunoSEQ multiplex PCR, while TCRdb's copy carries only in-frame clones and drops some. This table holds 55,000 to 85,000 clones, around 97% found once. Sequenced input: T cells isolated from PBMCs. The chain employs TRBV11-2 and TRBJ1-1; D gene ambiguous. The receptor was isolated from a human donor in good health. The CDR3: CASSFPYTEAFF. The CDR3 coding sequence is TGTGCCAGCAGCTTCCCTTATACTGAAGCTTTCTTT.